These 8 T cell receptor beta chains were all obtained from the same sample, sequenced in a study of T-cell reconstitution after alpha-beta-depleted transplantation in children. This sample's TCRbeta library carried unique molecular identifier barcodes. One entry per CDR3 protein results from TCRdb running MiXCR on the PCR reads. The sample includes 200,000 to 250,000 distinct CDR3 sequences, 11% of them seen just once. Sequencing used PBMCs, obtained before TCRalphabeta/CD19-depleted stem cell transplant. The receptors were sampled from a child in the first two years of life with acute myeloid leukemia, due to receive a stem cell transplant.

The table lists this clonotype with many counts. The gene calls are TRBV27 and TRBJ2-7, with D perhaps matching TRBD2 (7 bases). Germline assignment: CDR1 MNHEY and CDR2 SMNVEV (reference sequence). CDR3 size: 11 residues. Between the trimmed V and J ends, which lost 11 bases and 6 bases, there was a span of 14 bases. CDR3: CAPIGGPEQYF. The CDR3 coding sequence is TGTGCCCCTATCGGGGGGCCCGAGCAGTACTTC.

This clonotype was counted ten times or more. The chain uses TRBV28 and TRBJ1-2; D perhaps matches TRBD1 (6 bases). Germline V lookup: CDR1 MDHEN, CDR2 SYDVKM. Trimming pared 8 bases from V and 3 bases from J, leaving 16 bases between. This CDR3 spans 14 amino acids. This CDR3 reads CASCRGQSDYGYTF. In DNA form, the CDR3 reads TGTGCCAGCTGCCGAGGACAGTCCGACTATGGCTACACCTTC.

Ten or more counts support this clonotype. The chain has TRBV7-2 and TRBJ2-5, with 7 bases matching TRBD1. The CDR3 consists of 17 residues. Trimming cost V 5 bases and J 2 bases; bases outside gene matches: 14. Germline V lookup: CDR1 SGHTA, CDR2 FQGNSA. CDR3 nucleotides: TGTGCCAGCAGCCCCGGACAGGCGGACTGGTCACAAGAGACCCAGTACTTC. This translates into CASSPGQADWSQETQYF.

This clonotype was detected many times. The chain carries TRBV5-1 and TRBJ1-2, with D unclear. The V end was cut by 0 bases, the J end by 8 bases, with 17 bases between. CDR3 length equals 15 residues. In germline, CDR1 is SGHRS, CDR2 YFSETQ. This CDR3 reads CASSLGQPSPWGYTF. As DNA, the CDR3 is TGCGCCAGCAGCTTGGGGCAGCCCTCACCATGGGGCTACACCTTC. Full variable domain (rest looked up from reference TRBV5-1 and TRBJ1-2): KAGVTQTPRYLIKTRGQQVTLSCSPISGHRSVSWYQQTPGQGLQFLFEYFSETQRNKGNFPGRFSGRQFSNSRSEMNVSTLELGDSALYLCASSLGQPSPWGYTFGSGTRLTVV.

This clonotype was detected ten times or more. V and J are TRBV12-3 or TRBV12-4 and TRBJ2-1; 8 nucleotides agree with TRBD2. The CDR3 loop spans 13 amino acids. V was pared by 4 bases and J by 7 bases, with 3 bases of the junction left unmatched. CDR3 coding DNA: TGTGCCAGCAGTTCGGTAGCGGGGAATGAGCAGTTCTTC. It encodes CASSSVAGNEQFF.

The sample holds many counts of this clonotype. V gene TRBV5-6 combines with J gene TRBJ1-2; D is possibly TRBD1 (6 bases). This CDR3 is 15 amino acids long. Trimming removed 4 bases at V and 4 bases at J, with 17 bases between. Germline loops: CDR1 SGHDT, CDR2 YYEEEE. Here the CDR3 DNA reads TGTGCCAGCAGCCAAGTTCCAGGGGCCTTCTATGGCTACACCTTC. It encodes CASSQVPGAFYGYTF.

This clonotype was found a few times. The rearrangement uses TRBV12-3 or TRBV12-4 and TRBJ1-5, with 8 bases lining up with TRBD1. This CDR3 comprises 15 residues. Germline trimming cut 3 bases from V and 6 bases from J; bases unmatched to any gene: 7. CDR3 sequence reads: CASSFPTGGGQPQHF. The CDR3 coding sequence is TGTGCCAGCAGTTTTCCCACAGGGGGAGGTCAGCCCCAGCATTTT.

With regard to this clonotype: It may be a read error: a sequence one base away is much more abundant. In nucleotides, the CDR3 is TGCGCCAACAGTGAGTCGAGGGGAGGAAACACCGGGGAGCTGTTTTTT. This gives the protein CANSESRGGNTGELFF. The rearrangement links TRBV10-1 to TRBJ2-2; D is perhaps TRBD2 (6 bases). The CDR3 runs 16 residues. Looked up from germline, CDR1 is WNHNN and CDR2 is SYGVQD (reference sequence).